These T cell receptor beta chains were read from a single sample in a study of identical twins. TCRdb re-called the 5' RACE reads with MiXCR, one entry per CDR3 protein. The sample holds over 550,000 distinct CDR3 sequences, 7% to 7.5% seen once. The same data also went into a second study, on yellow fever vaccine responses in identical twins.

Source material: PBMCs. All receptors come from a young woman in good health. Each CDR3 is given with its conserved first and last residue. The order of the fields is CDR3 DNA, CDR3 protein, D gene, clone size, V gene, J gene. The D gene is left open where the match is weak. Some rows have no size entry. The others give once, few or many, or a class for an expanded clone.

TGTGCCAGCAGCTCGACTGATTGGGAGCAGTACTTC	CASSSTDWEQYF	.	many	TRBV7-6	TRBJ2-7
TGTGCCACCAGCGGGGACGAATACTACAATGAGCAGTTCTTC	CATSGDEYYNEQFF	.	many	TRBV24-1	TRBJ2-1
TGCAGTGCTAGAGTCCCCAGTGGTGTTAATTCACCCCTCCACTTT	CSARVPSGVNSPLHF	.	few	TRBV20-1	TRBJ1-6
TGTGCCAGCAGCTCAGGAGATGCGAACACCGGGGAGCTGTTTTTT	CASSSGDANTGELFF	.	.	TRBV7-3	TRBJ2-2
TGCGCCAGCAGCCATAATCGACTAGCGTCCACAGATACGCAGTATTTT	CASSHNRLASTDTQYF	TRBD2	.	TRBV5-1	TRBJ2-3
TGTGCCAGCAGTTCCCGGACTAGCGGGAGAGCGTTCTTC	CASSSRTSGRAFF	TRBD2	.	TRBV6-5	TRBJ2-1
TGCGCCAGCAGCCAAGTACTGTGGGGCTACACCTTC	CASSQVLWGYTF	.	.	TRBV4-1	TRBJ1-2
TGCAGCGTTTCCCCAGCGGGAGGGCCGGGTGAGCAGTTCTTC	CSVSPAGGPGEQFF	TRBD2	many	TRBV29-1	TRBJ2-1
TGTGCCACCTCCCTCGGGGGGAGAAACAATGAGCAGTTCTTC	CATSLGGRNNEQFF	TRBD2	.	TRBV12-3/TRBV12-4	TRBJ2-1
TGTGCCAGCAGCGAGGCCCCAGATACGCAGTATTTT	CASSEAPDTQYF	.	few	TRBV7-9	TRBJ2-3
TGTGCCAGCAGTGAATTAGGGGGAGAGACCCAGTACTTC	CASSELGGETQYF	.	many	TRBV25-1	TRBJ2-5